One sample yielded the 7 T cell receptor beta chains listed below, sequenced in a study of T cell changes during pregnancy in multiple sclerosis (dated by TCRdb to 2018 to 2020). The library was produced with the immunoSEQ multiplex PCR assay. TCRdb obtained this table from immuneACCESS and retained in-frame rearrangements with V and J assigned. These tables miss some clones; where compared with another copy, unresolved V genes account for less than half of the shortfall, and the remainder is unexplained. The sample records 75,000 to 95,000 clones, 93% of which are singletons. 2.5% to 3% of the sample is taken by the ten largest. The material sequenced was peripheral blood, taken in the second trimester of pregnancy. These receptors were obtained from a female donor with multiple sclerosis, enrolled in a pregnancy study.

The chain employs TRBV13 and TRBJ1-1, with D tentatively TRBD1 (6 bases). The CDR3 covers 14 residues. V was trimmed by 4 bases and J by 1 base, leaving 10 bases between them. In germline, CDR1 is PRHDT, CDR2 FYEKMQ (reference sequence). The CDR3 DNA follows: TGTGCCAGCAGCTCGGGACACCAGAACACTGAAGCTTTCTTT. Protein: CASSSGHQNTEAFF.

The chain has TRBV10-3 and TRBJ1-3; D gene uncertain. Looked up from germline, CDR1 is ENHRY and CDR2 is SYGVKD. V shed 5 bases and J shed 0 bases, with 11 bases lying between them. This CDR3 comprises 15 residues. CDR3 region: CAISSEAPSGNTIYF. The CDR3 region has the DNA TGTGCCATCAGTTCAGAGGCCCCCTCTGGAAACACCATATATTTT.

In regard to this clone: Mismatch with germline at one junction end may stem from a read error. This sequence joins TRBV10-2 and TRBJ2-1; a possible D gene is TRBD2 (6 bases). CDR3 size: 17 residues. Per the germline V gene, CDR1 is WSHSY and CDR2 is SAAADI. This CDR3 is CASSGKEGRVGYSEQFF. The CDR3, as DNA: TGCGCCAGCAGTGGGAAGGAGGGCAGAGTGGGATACAGTGAGCAGTTCTTC.

The chain uses TRBV9 and TRBJ1-1; D remains ambiguous. Germline CDR1 is SGDLS and CDR2 is YYNGEE. V dropped 6 bases and J dropped 2 bases, with 8 bases sitting between them. The CDR3 is 12 amino acids. DNA of the CDR3: TGTGCCAGCACGGGAGTTAACACTGAAGCTTTCTTT. Its protein product is CASTGVNTEAFF. Full variable domain (rest looked up from reference TRBV9 and TRBJ1-1): DSGVTQTPKHLITATGQRVTLRCSPRSGDLSVYWYQQSLDQGLQFLIQYYNGEERAKGNILERFSAQQFPDLHSELNLSSLELGDSALYFCASTGVNTEAFFGQGTRLTVV.

The genes are TRBV7-2 and TRBJ2-5; the D is unclear. The V gene lost 7 bases and the J gene lost 7 bases, with 13 bases spanning the gap. Germline V CDR1 and CDR2: SGHTA, FQGNSA. The CDR3 extends over 12 amino acids. The CDR3 DNA is TGTGCCAGCAACATTTACCGAGGGACCCAGTACTTC. This gives the protein CASNIYRGTQYF.

This chain connects TRBV28 to TRBJ1-1; D is unresolved. Trimming pared 5 bases from V and 7 bases from J, leaving 11 bases between. The CDR3 has 12 amino acids. Per the germline V gene, CDR1 is MDHEN and CDR2 is SYDVKM. As DNA, the CDR3 is TGTGCCAGCAGTGCTTATCCAGGTGAAGCTTTCTTT. It yields the protein CASSAYPGEAFF.

CDR3 loop: CASSYVTGGNQPQHF. DNA for the CDR3: TGTGCCAGCAGTTACGTAACGGGAGGCAATCAGCCCCAGCATTTT. This chain joins TRBV6-6 and TRBJ1-5; D is ambiguous. Deletions cut 2 bases from V and 2 bases from J, with 10 bases between. CDR3 length equals 15 residues. The V gene's germline CDR1 is MNHNY and CDR2 SVGAGI (reference sequence).